The 20 T cell receptor beta chains below were found in one sample sequenced in a study of technical replicates of blood from four donors (dated by TCRdb to about 2017). Library method: the immunoSEQ multiplex PCR assay. TCRdb provides this immuneACCESS table in a form limited to in-frame rearrangements. Some clones are lacking; in checked studies, under half of them reflect an unresolved V gene, and why the rest are absent is not known. The sample table contains 65,000 to 85,000 clones; only one count was recorded for roughly 93% of them. The biggest ten clones account for more than 0.3% of the sample. The material sequenced was T cells isolated from PBMCs. The origin of the receptors is a human donor in good health.

The chain employs TRBV5-6 and TRBJ1-4, with TRBD1 identical over 7 bases. The trim removed 4 bases at V and 5 bases at J, leaving 8 bases unmatched. Germline-derived CDR1 and CDR2 are SGHDT and YYEEEE. CDR3 length: 15 amino acids. The CDR3 loop reads CASSRRTGMNEKLFF. The CDR3 DNA reads TGTGCCAGCAGCCGCAGGACAGGCATGAATGAAAAACTGTTTTTT.

V gene TRBV19 combines with J gene TRBJ2-2; 9 bases fit TRBD1. CDR3 length: 15 residues. J was trimmed by 6 bases and V by 7 bases; bases with no gene match: 9. Per germline, CDR1 LNHDA and CDR2 SQIVND (reference sequence). The CDR3 protein is CASTGGQGGSGELFF. The CDR3 nucleotides are TGTGCCAGTACTGGGGGACAGGGTGGATCCGGGGAGCTGTTTTTT.

The CDR3 loop reads CASSLLGTANTGELFF. The CDR3 DNA reads as TGTGCCAGCAGTTTATTGGGGACAGCGAACACCGGGGAGCTGTTTTTT. The chain employs TRBV28 and TRBJ2-2; 7 positions match TRBD1. Trimming cost V 1 base and J 0 bases; bases outside gene matches: 2. CDR1 is MDHEN and CDR2 is SYDVKM in the germline V gene. The CDR3 contains 16 residues.

The CDR3 loop is CASRRGLAGNNEQFF. The DNA for the CDR3 is TGTGCCAGCAGGCGGGGACTAGCGGGAAACAATGAGCAGTTCTTC. The rearrangement links TRBV6-5 to TRBJ2-1, with 13 nucleotides matching TRBD2. Germline assignment: CDR1 MNHEY and CDR2 SVGAGI. This CDR3 spans 15 amino acids. Trimming at V came to 6 bases and at J to 5 bases, leaving 4 bases not matched to a gene.

The chain joins TRBV19 to TRBJ1-2, with a weak D call TRBD1 (5 bases). V lost 5 bases, J lost 6 bases, and 13 bases lay in between. The CDR3 consists of 13 residues. In germline, CDR1 is LNHDA, CDR2 SQIVND (reference sequence). The CDR3 DNA sequence: TGTGCCAGTAGTCCCAGACAGCCCCATGGCTACACCTTC. Amino acid sequence: CASSPRQPHGYTF.

The V gene is TRBV6-5, the J gene TRBJ2-2, with 7 bases fitting TRBD1. V lost 11 bases, J lost 1 base, and 7 bases stayed unmatched. The CDR3 spans 14 residues. Germline V gives CDR1 MNHEY, CDR2 SVGAGI. CDR3 amino acids: CAAERTGNTGELFF. In DNA, the CDR3 is TGTGCCGCAGAGCGGACAGGGAACACCGGGGAGCTGTTTTTT.

This clone has more than one count but fewer than ten. This rearrangement joins TRBV5-4 to TRBJ1-1, with TRBD1 matching 10 bases. The CDR3 contains 15 residues. V lost 3 bases and J lost 5; bases outside the gene matches: 7. The germline gives CDR1 SGHNT, CDR2 YYREEE (reference sequence). Here the CDR3 DNA reads TGTGCCAGCAGCTCCCCCGGGACAGGGGTTACTGAAGCTTTCTTT. Protein: CASSSPGTGVTEAFF.

J is TRBJ2-7 and V is TRBV2; perhaps TRBD2 as D (5 bases). V lost 4 bases and J lost 8, with 9 bases in between. From germline, CDR1 is SNHLY and CDR2 FYNNEI. CDR3 length: 11 residues. The CDR3 here is CASSVRDKQYF. The CDR3 DNA reads TGTGCCAGCAGTGTCCGGGATAAGCAGTACTTC. The complete variable domain, with remaining parts taken from reference TRBV2 and TRBJ2-7, reads EPEVTQTPSHQVTQMGQEVILRCVPISNHLYFYWYRQILGQKVEFLVSFYNNEISEKSEIFDDQFSVERPDGSNFTLKIRSTKLEDSAMYFCASSVRDKQYFGPGTRLTVT.

V gene TRBV10-3 combines with J gene TRBJ2-7; D is possibly TRBD1 (5 bases). Trimming left V 3 bases short and J 7 bases short, with 7 bases between. This CDR3 spans 11 amino acids. Germline V gene sequence: CDR1 ENHRY, CDR2 SYGVKD. This CDR3 is CAISDPGEQYF. The CDR3 DNA reads as TGTGCCATCAGTGACCCAGGGGAGCAGTACTTC.

J is TRBJ1-3 and V is TRBV5-5; tentative D call: TRBD1 (6 bases). Trimming shortened V by 3 bases and J by 3 bases, and 13 bases separated the two germline ends. Germline CDR1 and CDR2: SGHKS and YYEKEE (reference sequence). This CDR3 spans 15 amino acids. Here the CDR3 reads CASSYRVSRGNTIYF. The CDR3 nucleotides are TGTGCCAGCAGCTACAGGGTTTCACGTGGAAACACCATATATTTT. Combining the CDR3 with reference TRBV5-5 and TRBJ1-3 gives the whole variable domain DAGVTQSPTHLIKTRGQQVTLRCSPISGHKSVSWYQQVLGQGPQFIFQYYEKEERGRGNFPDRFSARQFPNYSSELNVNALLLGDSALYLCASSYRVSRGNTIYFGEGSWLTVV.

The chain recombines TRBV19 with TRBJ1-5; TRBD1 agrees at 9 bases. CDR1 is LNHDA and CDR2 is SQIVND in the germline V gene (reference sequence). Unmatched junction bases numbered 7, after V lost 5 bases and J lost 5 bases. CDR3 size: 15 residues. CDR3 bases: TGTGCCAGTAGTCCGACAGGGGGAAGGGATCAGCCCCAGCATTTT. Translation: CASSPTGGRDQPQHF.

The CDR3 coding sequence is TGCGCCAGCAGCTTGGAGGCAGGGGTCGTCTCTGGGGCCAACGTCCTGACTTTC. This sequence encodes CASSLEAGVVSGANVLTF. The genes are TRBV5-1 and TRBJ2-6, with D possibly TRBD1 on 6 matching bases. CDR1 is SGHRS and CDR2 is YFSETQ in the germline V gene. The V end was cut by 0 bases, the J end by 0 bases, with 13 bases between. The CDR3 has 18 amino acids.

The sample holds a few counts of this clone. The rearrangement uses TRBV2 and TRBJ2-2, with TRBD2 matching 10 bases. The junction had 8 bases not matched to a gene; V was cut back by 0 bases and J by 4 bases. Germline CDR1 is SNHLY and CDR2 is FYNNEI. The CDR3 is 18 residues long. The CDR3 loop reads CASSEAVLAGASTGELFF. The CDR3 region has the DNA TGTGCCAGCAGTGAAGCGGTTCTAGCGGGAGCGAGCACCGGGGAGCTGTTTTTT.

The genes are TRBV14 and TRBJ2-7; TRBD1 is a possible D gene (5 bases). The CDR3 extends over 14 amino acids. V was shortened by 4 bases and J by 7 bases, with 17 bases between the two germline ends. Looked up from germline, CDR1 is SGHDN and CDR2 is FVKESK. CDR3 coding DNA: TGTGCCAGCAGCCGAAGCATAGGGGCCGGGGAGCAGTACTTC. Translating gives CASSRSIGAGEQYF.

The gene calls are TRBV9 and TRBJ2-5, with TRBD2 identical over 12 bases. The CDR3 is 16 residues long. J was trimmed by 4 bases and V by 4 bases; bases with no gene match: 8. The V gene's germline CDR1 is SGDLS and CDR2 YYNGEE. The CDR3 nucleotides are TGTGCCAGCAGCCGAGGACTAGCGGGGCAAACAGAGACCCAGTACTTC. It is translated as CASSRGLAGQTETQYF.

J is TRBJ2-2 and V is TRBV18; D unclear. V dropped 3 bases and J dropped 1 base, with 12 bases sitting between them. Per germline, CDR1 KGHSH and CDR2 LQKENI. The CDR3 totals 16 residues. The CDR3 DNA sequence: TGTGCCAGCTCACCTTTCTCTTCAGGGAACACCGGGGAGCTGTTTTTT. Translated, it gives CASSPFSSGNTGELFF.

The genes are TRBV2 and TRBJ2-7; 8 positions agree with TRBD2. This CDR3 comprises 13 residues. V lost 9 bases to trimming and J lost 3 bases; unmatched junction nucleotides: 7. The germline V gene encodes CDR1 SNHLY and CDR2 FYNNEI. Written as DNA, the CDR3 is TGTGCCAGTCGGACTAGCCCGGGCTACGAGCAGTACTTC. Translating it yields CASRTSPGYEQYF. Full variable domain (rest looked up from reference TRBV2 and TRBJ2-7): EPEVTQTPSHQVTQMGQEVILRCVPISNHLYFYWYRQILGQKVEFLVSFYNNEISEKSEIFDDQFSVERPDGSNFTLKIRSTKLEDSAMYFCASRTSPGYEQYFGPGTRLTVT.

This chain links TRBV30 with TRBJ2-3; perhaps TRBD1 as D (6 bases). The germline V gene encodes CDR1 GTSNPN and CDR2 SVGIG (reference sequence). The CDR3 is made up of 14 amino acids. The V end lost 0 bases, the J end lost 5 bases, and 12 bases lay between the germline ends. This CDR3 is CAWSVVTGRDTQYF. The CDR3 DNA follows: TGTGCCTGGAGTGTTGTGACAGGTAGAGATACGCAGTATTTT.

The rearrangement links TRBV5-1 to TRBJ2-7; TRBD1 matches at 8 bases. The CDR3 loop spans 14 amino acids. V dropped 5 bases and J dropped 5; count of bases not matched to a gene: 9. From germline, CDR1 is SGHRS and CDR2 YFSETQ. CDR3 region: CASSIGQGNDEQYF. The CDR3 DNA follows: TGCGCCAGCAGTATCGGACAGGGTAACGACGAGCAGTACTTC.

This chain uses TRBV7-2 with TRBJ1-5; 9 bases are a match to TRBD1. CDR1 is SGHTA, CDR2 FQGNSA, per germline. This CDR3 contains 15 residues. V shed 2 bases and J 9 bases; nucleotides not matched to a gene: 8. DNA of the CDR3: TGTGCCAGCAGCTTAACAGGGGGCATAAGATCGCCCCAGCATTTT. Its translation: CASSLTGGIRSPQHF.